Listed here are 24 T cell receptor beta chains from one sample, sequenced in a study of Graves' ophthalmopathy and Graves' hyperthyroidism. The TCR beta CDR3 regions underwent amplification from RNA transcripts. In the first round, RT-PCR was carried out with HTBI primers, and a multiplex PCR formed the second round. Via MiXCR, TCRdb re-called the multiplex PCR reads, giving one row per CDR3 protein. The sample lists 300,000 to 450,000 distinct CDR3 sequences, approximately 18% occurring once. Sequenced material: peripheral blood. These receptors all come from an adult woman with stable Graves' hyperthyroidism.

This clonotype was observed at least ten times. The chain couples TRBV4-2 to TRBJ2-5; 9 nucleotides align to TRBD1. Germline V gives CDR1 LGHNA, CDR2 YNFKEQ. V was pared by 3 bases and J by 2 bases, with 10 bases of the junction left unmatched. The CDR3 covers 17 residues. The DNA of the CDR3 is TGTGCCAGCAGCCAGGCCAGTGGGACAGGGAAGCAAGAGACCCAGTACTTC. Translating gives CASSQASGTGKQETQYF.

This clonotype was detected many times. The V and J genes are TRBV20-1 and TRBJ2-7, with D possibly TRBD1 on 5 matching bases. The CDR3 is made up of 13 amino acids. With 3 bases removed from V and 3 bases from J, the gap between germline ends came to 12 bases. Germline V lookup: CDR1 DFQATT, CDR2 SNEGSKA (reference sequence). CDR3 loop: CSARSQVGYEQYF. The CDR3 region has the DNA TGCAGTGCTAGGTCACAGGTGGGCTACGAGCAGTACTTC.

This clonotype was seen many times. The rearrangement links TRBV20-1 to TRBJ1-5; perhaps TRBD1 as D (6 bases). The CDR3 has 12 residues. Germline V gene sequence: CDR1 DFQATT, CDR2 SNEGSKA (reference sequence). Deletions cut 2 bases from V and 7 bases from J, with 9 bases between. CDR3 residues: CSARQGPQPQHF. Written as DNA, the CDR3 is TGCAGTGCTAGACAGGGGCCGCAGCCCCAGCATTTT.

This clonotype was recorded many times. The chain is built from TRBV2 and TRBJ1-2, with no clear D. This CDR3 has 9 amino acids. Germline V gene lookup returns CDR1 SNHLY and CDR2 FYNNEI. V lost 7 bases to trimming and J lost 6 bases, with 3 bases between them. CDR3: CASTNGYTF. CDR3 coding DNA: TGTGCCAGCACGAATGGCTACACCTTC.

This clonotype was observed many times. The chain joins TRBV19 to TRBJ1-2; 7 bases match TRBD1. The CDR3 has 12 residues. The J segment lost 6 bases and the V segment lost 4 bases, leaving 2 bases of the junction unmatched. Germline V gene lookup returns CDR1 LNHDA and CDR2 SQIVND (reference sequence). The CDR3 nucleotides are TGTGCCAGTAGTACGACAGGGCATGGCTACACCTTC. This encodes CASSTTGHGYTF.

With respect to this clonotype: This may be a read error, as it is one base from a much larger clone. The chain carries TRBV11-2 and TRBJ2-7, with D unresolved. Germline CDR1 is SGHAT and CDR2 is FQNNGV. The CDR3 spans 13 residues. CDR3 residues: CASSLDLNIRTCF. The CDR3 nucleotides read TGTGCCAGCAGCTTGGATCTGAACATACGAACGTGCTTC. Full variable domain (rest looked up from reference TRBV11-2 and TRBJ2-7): EAGVAQSPRYKIIEKRQSVAFWCNPISGHATLYWYQQILGQGPKLLIQFQNNGVVDDSQLPKDRFSAERLKGVDSTLKIQPAKLEDSAVYLCASSLDLNIRTCFGPGTRLTVT.

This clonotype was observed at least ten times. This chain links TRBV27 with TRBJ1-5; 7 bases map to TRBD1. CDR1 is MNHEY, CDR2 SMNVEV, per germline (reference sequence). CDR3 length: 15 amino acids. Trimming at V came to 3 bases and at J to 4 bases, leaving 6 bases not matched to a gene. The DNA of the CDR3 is TGTGCCAGCAGTTTGGGGGTACAGGGGAATCAGCCCCAGCATTTT. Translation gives CASSLGVQGNQPQHF.

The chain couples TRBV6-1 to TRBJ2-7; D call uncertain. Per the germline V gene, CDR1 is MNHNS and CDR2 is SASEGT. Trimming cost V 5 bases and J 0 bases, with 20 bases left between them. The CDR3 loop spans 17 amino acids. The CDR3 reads CASSRLSRIISSYEQYF. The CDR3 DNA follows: TGTGCCAGCAGTCGCCTTTCGAGGATTATAAGCTCCTACGAGCAGTACTTC.

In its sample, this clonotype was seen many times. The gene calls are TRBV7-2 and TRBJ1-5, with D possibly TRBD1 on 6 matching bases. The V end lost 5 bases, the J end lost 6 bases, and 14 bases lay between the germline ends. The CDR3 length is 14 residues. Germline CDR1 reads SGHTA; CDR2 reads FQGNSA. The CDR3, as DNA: TGTGCCAGCAGCAAACAGGGCGGAGGTCAGCCCCAGCATTTT. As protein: CASSKQGGGQPQHF. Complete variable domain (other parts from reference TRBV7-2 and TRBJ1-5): GAGVSQSPSNKVTEKGKDVELRCDPISGHTALYWYRQSLGQGLEFLIYFQGNSAPDKSGLPSDRFSAERTGGSVSTLTIQRTQQEDSAVYLCASSKQGGGQPQHFGDGTRLSIL.

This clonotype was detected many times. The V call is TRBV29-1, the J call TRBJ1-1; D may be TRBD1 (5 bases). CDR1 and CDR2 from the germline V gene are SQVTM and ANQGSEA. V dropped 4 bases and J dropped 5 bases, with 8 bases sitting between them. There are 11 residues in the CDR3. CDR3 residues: CSVGGRTEAFF. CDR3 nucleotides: TGCAGCGTTGGGGGCAGAACTGAAGCTTTCTTT. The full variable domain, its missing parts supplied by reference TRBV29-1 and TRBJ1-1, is SAVISQKPSRDICQRGTSLTIQCQVDSQVTMMFWYRQQPGQSLTLIATANQGSEATYESGFVIDKFPISRPNLTFSTLTVSNMSPEDSSIYLCSVGGRTEAFFGQGTRLTVV.

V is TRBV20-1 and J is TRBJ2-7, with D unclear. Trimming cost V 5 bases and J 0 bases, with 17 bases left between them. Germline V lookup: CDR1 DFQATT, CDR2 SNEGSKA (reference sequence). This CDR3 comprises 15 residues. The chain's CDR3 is CSAGIWTESSYEQYF. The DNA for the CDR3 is TGCAGTGCTGGAATATGGACCGAGAGCTCCTACGAGCAGTACTTC.

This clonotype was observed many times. The CDR3 reads CSVAFGIGALEQYF. The CDR3 DNA reads TGCAGCGTTGCGTTTGGGATAGGGGCCCTCGAGCAGTACTTC. The genes are TRBV29-1 and TRBJ2-7; D might be TRBD1 (5 bases). This CDR3 comprises 14 residues. V shed 4 bases and J shed 6 bases, with 19 bases lying between them. CDR1 is SQVTM and CDR2 is ANQGSEA in the germline V gene.

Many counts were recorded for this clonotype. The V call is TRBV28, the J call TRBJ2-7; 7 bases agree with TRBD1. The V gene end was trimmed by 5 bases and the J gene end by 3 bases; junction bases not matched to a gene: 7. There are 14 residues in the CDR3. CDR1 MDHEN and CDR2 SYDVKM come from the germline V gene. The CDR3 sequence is CASSDPGQRYEQYF. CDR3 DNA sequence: TGTGCCAGCAGTGACCCGGGACAGCGCTACGAGCAGTACTTC.

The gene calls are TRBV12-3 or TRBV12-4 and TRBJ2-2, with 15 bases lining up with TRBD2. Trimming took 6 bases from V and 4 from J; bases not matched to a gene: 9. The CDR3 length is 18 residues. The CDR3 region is CASRPRTSGGAGTGELFF. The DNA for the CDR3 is TGTGCCAGCAGGCCCAGGACTAGCGGGGGGGCAGGCACCGGGGAGCTGTTTTTT.

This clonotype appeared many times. The CDR3 protein is CASKLAGGVSEQYF. CDR3 DNA sequence: TGTGCCAGTAAACTAGCGGGAGGGGTTTCCGAGCAGTACTTC. The chain employs TRBV2 and TRBJ2-7, with TRBD2 matching 13 bases. Germline V gene sequence: CDR1 SNHLY, CDR2 FYNNEI. This CDR3 comprises 14 residues. V was pared by 9 bases and J by 6 bases, with 8 bases of the junction left unmatched.

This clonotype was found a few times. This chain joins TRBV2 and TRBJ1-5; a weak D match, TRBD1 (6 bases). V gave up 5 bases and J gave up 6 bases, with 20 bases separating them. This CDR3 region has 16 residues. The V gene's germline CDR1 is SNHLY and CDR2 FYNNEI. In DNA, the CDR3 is TGTGCCAGCAGTTACGAAGGGGGGGCGGTTAGTCAGCCCCAGCATTTT. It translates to CASSYEGGAVSQPQHF.

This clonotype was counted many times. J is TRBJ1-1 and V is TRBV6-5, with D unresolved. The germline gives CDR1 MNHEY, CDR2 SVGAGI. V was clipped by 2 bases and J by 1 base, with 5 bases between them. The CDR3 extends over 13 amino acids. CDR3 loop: CASSYMGNTEAFF. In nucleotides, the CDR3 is TGTGCCAGCAGTTACATGGGGAACACTGAAGCTTTCTTT.

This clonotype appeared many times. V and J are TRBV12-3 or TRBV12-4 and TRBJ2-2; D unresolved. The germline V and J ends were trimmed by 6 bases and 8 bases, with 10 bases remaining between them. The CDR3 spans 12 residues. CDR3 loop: CASSADGGELFF. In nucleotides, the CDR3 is TGTGCCAGCAGCGCTGACGGAGGGGAGCTGTTTTTT.

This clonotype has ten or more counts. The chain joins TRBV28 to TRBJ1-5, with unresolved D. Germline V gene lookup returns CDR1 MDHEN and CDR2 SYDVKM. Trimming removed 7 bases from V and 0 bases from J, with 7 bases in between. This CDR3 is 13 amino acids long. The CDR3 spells CASIQYSNQPQHF. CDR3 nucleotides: TGTGCCAGCATACAGTATAGCAATCAGCCCCAGCATTTT.

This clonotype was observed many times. The CDR3 loop reads CASSLGVAGGTEAFF. CDR3 in DNA: TGTGCCAGCAGCTTAGGTGTGGCGGGGGGCACTGAAGCTTTCTTT. The rearrangement links TRBV7-4 to TRBJ1-1; the D gene is possibly TRBD1 (5 bases). V was pared by 1 base and J by 4 bases, with 13 bases between. This CDR3 has 15 residues. The germline CDR1 and CDR2 sequences are SGHVT and SQSDAQ.

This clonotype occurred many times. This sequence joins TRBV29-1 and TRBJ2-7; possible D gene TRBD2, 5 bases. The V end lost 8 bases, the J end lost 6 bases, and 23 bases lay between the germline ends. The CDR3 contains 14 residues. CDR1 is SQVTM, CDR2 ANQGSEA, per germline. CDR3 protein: CSIRDTSPWGEQYF. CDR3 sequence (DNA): TGCAGCATACGGGATACCTCCCCCTGGGGCGAGCAGTACTTC.

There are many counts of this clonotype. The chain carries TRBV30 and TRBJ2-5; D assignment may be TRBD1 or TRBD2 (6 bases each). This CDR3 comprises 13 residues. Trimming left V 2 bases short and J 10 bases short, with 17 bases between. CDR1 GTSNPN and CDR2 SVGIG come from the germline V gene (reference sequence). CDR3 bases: TGTGCCTGGAGTAGGGGGGTAGGGGCCGACCAGTACTTC. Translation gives CAWSRGVGADQYF.

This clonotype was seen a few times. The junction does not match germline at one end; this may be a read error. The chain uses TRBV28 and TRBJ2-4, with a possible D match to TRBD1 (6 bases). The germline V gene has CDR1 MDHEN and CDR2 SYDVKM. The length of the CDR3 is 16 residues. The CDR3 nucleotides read TGTGCCAGCAGCATCGCTCTAGGGGGATCGAAAAACATTAAGTACTTC. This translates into CASSIALGGSKNIKYF. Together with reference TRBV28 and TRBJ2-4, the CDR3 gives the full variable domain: DVKVTQSSRYLVKRTGEKVFLECVQDMDHENMFWYRQDPGLGLRLIYFSYDVKMKEKGDIPEGYSVSREKKERFSLILESASTNQTSMYLCASSIALGGSKNIKYFGAGTRLSVL.

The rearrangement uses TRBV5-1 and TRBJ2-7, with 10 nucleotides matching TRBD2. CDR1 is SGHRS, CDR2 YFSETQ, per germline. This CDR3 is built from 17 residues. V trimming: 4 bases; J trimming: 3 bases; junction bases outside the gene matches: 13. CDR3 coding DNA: TGCGCCAGCAGCGGGCTAGCGGGAGTCTCGTCCGTCTACGAGCAGTACTTC. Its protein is CASSGLAGVSSVYEQYF.